The 9 T cell receptor beta chains in this list originate from one sample, sequenced in a study of control samples from healthy donors and cancer patients. The data were produced by immunoSEQ multiplex PCR, yet TCRdb's version contains in-frame clones alone and is incomplete. Here the sample spans approximately 46,000 clones, approximately 87% being singletons. The sample was PBMCs. These receptors were obtained from a woman aged 55 to 70 with lung cancer.

This clone was counted a single time. The CDR3: CASSIGGGSSGANVLTF. DNA for the CDR3: TGTGCCAGTAGTATAGGCGGCGGTAGCTCTGGGGCCAACGTCCTGACTTTC. The V call is TRBV19, the J call TRBJ2-6; D remains ambiguous. Looked up from germline, CDR1 is LNHDA and CDR2 is SQIVND (reference sequence). Trimming cost V 1 base and J 0 bases, with 10 bases left between them. This CDR3 region has 17 residues.

The rearrangement links TRBV28 to TRBJ2-1, with TRBD2 identical over 10 bases. J gave up 12 bases and V 6 bases, and 5 bases lay outside the gene matches. CDR3 length: 12 residues. Per the germline V gene, CDR1 is MDHEN and CDR2 is SYDVKM. This chain's CDR3 is CASRNLAGAQFF. Written as DNA, the CDR3 is TGTGCCAGCAGGAATCTAGCGGGAGCGCAGTTCTTC.

V usage is TRBV7-3 and J usage is TRBJ2-5; no firm D call. The CDR3 sequence is 11 residues long. CDR1 is SGHTA and CDR2 is FQGTGA in the germline V gene. Trimming cost V 0 bases and J 5 bases, with 1 base left between them. This CDR3 is CASSLTETQYF. The CDR3, as DNA: TGTGCCAGCAGCTTAACTGAGACCCAGTACTTC.

This chain links TRBV13 with TRBJ1-5; TRBD1 aligns across 11 bases. Trimming cost V 1 base and J 0 bases; bases outside gene matches: 11. CDR3 length: 20 residues. Per the germline V gene, CDR1 is PRHDT and CDR2 is FYEKMQ (reference sequence). The CDR3 loop reads CASSLVGGRTGGGSNQPQHF. CDR3 sequence (DNA): TGTGCCAGCAGCTTAGTTGGGGGCCGGACAGGGGGCGGTAGCAATCAGCCCCAGCATTTT.

This chain links TRBV27 with TRBJ2-7; 9 bases line up with TRBD2. Germline values: CDR1 MNHEY, CDR2 SMNVEV (reference sequence). V shed 3 bases, J shed 7 bases, and the junction held 7 bases outside the gene matches. The CDR3 is made up of 14 amino acids. As DNA, the CDR3 is TGTGCCAGCAGTTTGTCGGGACTAGCTCAAGAGCAGTACTTC. This gives the protein CASSLSGLAQEQYF.

The chain recombines TRBV2 with TRBJ2-5; 7 positions agree with TRBD1. Trimming took 5 bases from V and 5 from J; bases not matched to a gene: 5. This CDR3 comprises 13 residues. Germline V gene sequence: CDR1 SNHLY, CDR2 FYNNEI. CDR3 amino acids: CASSSVRGETQYF. CDR3 nucleotides: TGTGCCAGCAGTTCCGTCAGGGGGGAGACCCAGTACTTC.

The rearrangement uses TRBV5-1 and TRBJ2-1; D gene uncertain. Germline assignment: CDR1 SGHRS and CDR2 YFSETQ. The CDR3 length is 13 residues. With 5 bases removed from V and 4 bases from J, the gap between germline ends came to 10 bases. The CDR3 loop is CASRQDSYNEQFF. The CDR3 DNA follows: TGCGCCAGCAGACAAGACTCGTACAATGAGCAGTTCTTC.

The chain uses TRBV10-3 and TRBJ1-2, with D possibly TRBD1 on 6 matching bases. The CDR3 is made up of 12 amino acids. Germline V gene lookup returns CDR1 ENHRY and CDR2 SYGVKD. V dropped 4 bases and J dropped 3 bases, with 6 bases sitting between them. CDR3 region: CAISGTDYGYTF. The CDR3 DNA reads as TGTGCCATCAGTGGGACAGACTATGGCTACACCTTC.

This clone occurred once. V is TRBV2 and J is TRBJ2-7; a weak D match, TRBD2 (6 bases). Trimming removed 1 base at V and 4 bases at J, with 14 bases between. Germline V gene lookup returns CDR1 SNHLY and CDR2 FYNNEI. The CDR3 contains 15 residues. The CDR3, as DNA: TGTGCCAGCAGTGAAGGGTGGAGGGCGGGTTACGAGCAGTACTTC. Its protein is CASSEGWRAGYEQYF.